The rows below give T cell receptor beta chains drawn from one sample of a study. TCRdb re-analysed the RT-PCR reads in MiXCR, keeping a single row per CDR3 protein. The repertoire holds hundreds of thousands of distinct CDR3 sequences, with 14% as singletons. The sample comprised memory CD4+ T cells from blood. These receptors came from a female donor in good health, serving as a healthy control. Each CDR3 is given with its conserved first and last residue. The D gene is left open where the match is weak. Not every row has a clone size; where given, it reads once, few, many or a size class.

D gene	V gene	CDR3 length	clone size	J gene	CDR3 protein	CDR3 DNA
.	TRBV7-9	14	few	TRBJ1-1	CASSLLHGNTEAFF	TGTGCCAGCAGCTTACTCCACGGCAACACTGAAGCTTTCTTT
TRBD1	TRBV4-1	11	few	TRBJ2-7	CASSRGDRVNF	TGCGCCAGCAGCCGAGGGGACAGGGTGAACTTC
.	TRBV6-5	13	.	TRBJ2-5	CASSYGSVETQYF	TGTGCCAGCAGTTACGGGTCAGTAGAGACCCAGTACTTC
.	TRBV12-3/TRBV12-4	15	few	TRBJ2-7	CASSFGWDNSYEQYF	TGTGCCAGCAGTTTTGGTTGGGACAACTCCTACGAGCAGTACTTC
TRBD1	TRBV7-2	14	many	TRBJ1-3	CASSPQGAGNTIYF	TGTGCCAGCAGCCCCCAGGGGGCTGGAAACACCATATATTTT
TRBD2	TRBV20-1	14	many	TRBJ2-3	CSAMPSGRADTQYF	TGCAGTGCTATGCCTAGCGGGAGGGCAGATACGCAGTATTTT
TRBD1	TRBV30	13	.	TRBJ1-6	CAWSGTGTSPLHF	TGTGCCTGGAGTGGGACAGGGACTTCACCCCTCCACTTT
TRBD2	TRBV12-5	15	many	TRBJ2-1	CASGLGTSGMDEQFF	TGTGCTAGTGGTCTCGGGACTAGCGGGATGGATGAGCAGTTCTTC
.	TRBV5-5	13	many	TRBJ1-1	CASSQWGNTEAFF	TGTGCCAGCAGCCAATGGGGGAACACTGAAGCTTTCTTT
.	TRBV27	13	many	TRBJ1-2	CASSVGEGYGYTF	TGTGCCAGCAGTGTCGGGGAGGGCTATGGCTACACCTTC
TRBD2	TRBV7-2	17	few	TRBJ2-7	CASSLASLAGYLNEQYF	TGTGCCAGCAGCTTAGCGTCCCTAGCGGGATATCTAAACGAGCAGTACTTC
TRBD2	TRBV20-1	17	.	TRBJ2-1	CSARGKAGGPSYNEQFF	TGCAGTGCTAGAGGGAAAGCGGGAGGACCCTCCTACAATGAGCAGTTCTTC
.	TRBV7-3	12	.	TRBJ2-1	CASSHQNGEQFF	TGTGCCAGCAGCCACCAAAACGGGGAGCAGTTCTTC
.	TRBV14	16	few	TRBJ2-1	CASSQVGSIGYNEQFF	TGTGCCAGCAGCCAAGTTGGGTCAATAGGGTACAATGAGCAGTTCTTC
.	TRBV19	15	.	TRBJ2-7	CASSVYGTSSYEQYF	TGTGCCAGTAGCGTGTACGGGACCTCGAGCTACGAGCAGTACTTC
.	TRBV6-5	14	many	TRBJ1-3	CASSLSGGRNTIYF	TGTGCCAGCAGTTTGTCGGGGGGACGAAACACCATATATTTT
.	TRBV7-2	14	.	TRBJ2-1	CASTRDDSYNEQFF	TGTGCCAGCACCAGGGATGACTCCTACAATGAGCAGTTCTTC
.	TRBV2	14	few	TRBJ2-5	CASKNRDIQETQYF	TGTGCCAGCAAAAACCGGGACATACAAGAGACCCAGTACTTC